The clone carrying this T cell receptor (beta chain) was seen at least ten times. Its target is not known. These data belong to a study of spatial heterogeneity in lung cancer. General study points: More often at tumor resection than at routine follow-up, ubiquitous expanded tumor TCRs were detected in the blood.

Time point given: sample taken at primary tumor resection. Without sorting, whole RNA was sequenced from tumor, nontumor lung or frozen PBMC. This CDR3 region has 16 residues. Germline values: CDR1 MNHEY, CDR2 SVGEGT. Losses at the gene ends were 3 bases for V and 4 bases for J; bases not matched to a gene: 11. TCRdb re-called the 5' RACE reads through MiXCR, storing one row per CDR3 protein. The sample has 20,000 to 25,000 distinct CDR3 sequences; about 4.5% are singletons. V gene TRBV6-2 or TRBV6-3 combines with J gene TRBJ2-7; TRBD2 matches 8 bases. Sequences were derived from PBMCs, sampled at surgery. The sequence was collected from a male donor with early-stage non-small cell lung cancer. The CDR3 reads CASSYGRSGSSYEQYF. The DNA of the CDR3 is TGTGCCAGCAGTTATGGAAGGAGCGGGAGTTCGTACGAGCAGTACTTC.